This is a list of T cell receptor beta chains from one sample in a study of T cells in Graves' hyperthyroidism and ophthalmopathy. TCRdb re-called the multiplex PCR reads with MiXCR, one entry per CDR3 protein. The sample includes hundreds of thousands of distinct CDR3 sequences, around a sixth of them seen just once. The sequenced material came from blood. These receptors were collected from a woman in her forties or fifties with Graves' hyperthyroidism that later progressed to Graves' ophthalmopathy. CDR3s include the opening cysteine and the closing phenylalanine or tryptophan. The order of the fields is D gene, clone size, J gene, V gene, CDR3 protein, CDR3 DNA. D genes are given only for firm matches. Expanded clones get a size class; other rows say once, few or many, or leave the size out.

D: TRBD2; size: few; J: TRBJ2-3; V: TRBV15; CDR3: CATSRVLAGGEDTQYF; DNA: TGTGCCACCAGCAGAGTATTGGCGGGGGGTGAAGATACGCAGTATTTT
D: TRBD1; size: few; J: TRBJ2-2; V: TRBV25-1; CDR3: CASSDPGTGNTGELFF; DNA: TGTGCCAGCAGTGACCCCGGGACAGGGAACACCGGGGAGCTGTTTTTT
D: TRBD1; size: few; J: TRBJ1-2; V: TRBV5-1; CDR3: CASSLGDRIAGYGYTF; DNA: TGCGCCAGCAGCTTGGGGGACAGGATCGCTGGCTATGGCTACACCTTC
D: TRBD1; size: many; J: TRBJ1-1; V: TRBV2; CDR3: CASIGDRGPEAFF; DNA: TGTGCCAGCATTGGGGACAGGGGGCCTGAAGCTTTCTTT
D: TRBD1; size: few; J: TRBJ1-4; V: TRBV20-1; CDR3: CSARARTGPFSGLFF; DNA: TGCAGTGCTAGAGCCAGGACAGGGCCTTTTTCAGGACTGTTTTTT
D: NA; size: many; J: TRBJ1-2; V: TRBV30; CDR3: CAWITLSGYGYTF; DNA: TGTGCCTGGATTACCCTTTCCGGCTATGGCTACACCTTC
D: TRBD2; size: few; J: TRBJ2-3; V: TRBV7-9; CDR3: CASSASLAGGRTDTQYF; DNA: TGTGCCAGCAGCGCATCCTTAGCGGGAGGTCGCACAGATACGCAGTATTTT
D: TRBD1; size: few; J: TRBJ2-7; V: TRBV15; CDR3: CATSRDRGTGGNEQYF; DNA: TGTGCCACCAGCAGAGATCGCGGGACAGGGGGCAACGAGCAGTACTTC
D: NA; size: few; J: TRBJ1-1; V: TRBV19; CDR3: CASSIGVNTEAFF; DNA: TGTGCCAGTAGTATTGGAGTGAACACTGAAGCTTTCTTT
D: TRBD2; size: many; J: TRBJ2-1; V: TRBV11-3; CDR3: CASSLFGGGPSLLDNEQFF; DNA: TGTGCCAGCAGCTTATTTGGCGGGGGGCCCTCCCTCCTCGACAATGAGCAGTTCTTC
D: TRBD2; size: NA; J: TRBJ2-5; V: TRBV10-1; CDR3: CASSEGASGGFDIQETQYF; DNA: TGCGCCAGCAGTGAAGGGGCTAGCGGGGGCTTCGACATCCAAGAGACCCAGTACTTC
D: NA; size: NA; J: TRBJ1-1; V: TRBV5-5; CDR3: CASSWGDGWNTEAFF; DNA: TGTGCCAGCAGCTGGGGGGACGGGTGGAACACTGAAGCTTTCTTT
D: NA; size: NA; J: TRBJ2-1; V: TRBV20-1; CDR3: CSAPTVYNEQFF; DNA: TGCAGTGCCCCGACCGTCTACAATGAGCAGTTCTTC
D: NA; size: few; J: TRBJ1-4; V: TRBV11-2; CDR3: CASSWDVGAVNEKLFF; DNA: TGTGCCAGCAGCTGGGACGTCGGGGCGGTTAATGAAAAACTGTTTTTT
D: NA; size: NA; J: TRBJ1-2; V: TRBV16; CDR3: CASSQPSDNYGYTF; DNA: TGTGCCAGCAGCCAACCGTCGGATAACTATGGCTACACCTTC
D: NA; size: few; J: TRBJ1-5; V: TRBV12-3/TRBV12-4; CDR3: CASKRTSGSNQPQHF; DNA: TGTGCCAGCAAGCGAACCTCAGGGAGCAATCAGCCCCAGCATTTT
D: TRBD1; size: many; J: TRBJ2-3; V: TRBV3-1; CDR3: CASSHRQGASDTQYF; DNA: TGTGCCAGCAGCCACCGACAGGGGGCCTCAGATACGCAGTATTTT
D: NA; size: NA; J: TRBJ1-2; V: TRBV6-1; CDR3: CASSEAARGHYGYTF; DNA: TGTGCCAGCAGTGAAGCGGCCAGGGGACACTATGGCTACACCTTC
D: NA; size: few; J: TRBJ2-1; V: TRBV2; CDR3: CASSEWGGNPYNEQFF; DNA: TGTGCCAGCAGTGAATGGGGCGGAAACCCCTACAATGAGCAGTTCTTC
D: NA; size: NA; J: TRBJ1-1; V: TRBV29-1; CDR3: CSVEQWTNTEAFF; DNA: TGCAGCGTTGAGCAATGGACCAACACTGAAGCTTTCTTT
D: NA; size: NA; J: TRBJ1-2; V: TRBV10-3; CDR3: CAISDNSPIYGYTF; DNA: TGTGCCATCAGTGATAACTCACCAATCTATGGCTACACCTTC
D: NA; size: NA; J: TRBJ1-2; V: TRBV5-6; CDR3: CASSLVTSYGYTF; DNA: TGTGCCAGCAGCTTGGTGACCTCCTATGGCTACACCTTC
D: TRBD1; size: few; J: TRBJ2-5; V: TRBV7-2; CDR3: CASSLQAGTGDGETQYF; DNA: TGTGCCAGCAGCCTCCAAGCCGGGACAGGGGACGGGGAGACCCAGTACTTC
D: TRBD1; size: NA; J: TRBJ1-4; V: TRBV19; CDR3: CASSIDRRTGKTEKLFF; DNA: TGTGCCAGTAGTATAGATCGCCGGACAGGGAAGACTGAAAAACTGTTTTTT
D: TRBD1; size: NA; J: TRBJ2-3; V: TRBV27; CDR3: CASSPYDRGRGDTQYF; DNA: TGTGCCAGCAGTCCTTACGACAGGGGGCGTGGAGATACGCAGTATTTT
D: TRBD1; size: many; J: TRBJ1-1; V: TRBV30; CDR3: CAWSPRDRVNTEAFF; DNA: TGTGCCTGGAGTCCCCGGGACAGGGTGAACACTGAAGCTTTCTTT
D: TRBD2; size: NA; J: TRBJ2-3; V: TRBV5-1; CDR3: CASSLGVAGGPDTQYF; DNA: TGCGCCAGCAGCTTGGGAGTAGCGGGGGGGCCCGATACGCAGTATTTT
D: NA; size: few; J: TRBJ1-5; V: TRBV7-8; CDR3: CASSLGPPGRFGQPQHF; DNA: TGTGCCAGCAGCTTAGGCCCCCCAGGGCGGTTTGGGCAGCCCCAGCATTTT
D: NA; size: NA; J: TRBJ1-4; V: TRBV29-1; CDR3: CSVEDLDASNEKLFF; DNA: TGCAGCGTTGAAGATCTCGACGCCTCTAATGAAAAACTGTTTTTT
D: TRBD1; size: NA; J: TRBJ2-1; V: TRBV7-9; CDR3: CASSQGQGINEQFF; DNA: TGTGCCAGCAGCCAGGGACAGGGGATTAATGAGCAGTTCTTC
D: TRBD1; size: NA; J: TRBJ1-1; V: TRBV6-1; CDR3: CASSLNRGWPFF; DNA: TGTGCCAGCAGCCTTAACAGGGGATGGCCTTTCTTT
D: NA; size: NA; J: TRBJ1-5; V: TRBV6-5; CDR3: CASSYLAQYSNQPQHF; DNA: TGTGCCAGCAGTTACTTGGCCCAGTATAGCAATCAGCCCCAGCATTTT
D: NA; size: many; J: TRBJ2-1; V: TRBV7-2; CDR3: CASSRRAASYNEQFF; DNA: TGTGCCAGCAGCCGCCGGGCAGCATCCTACAATGAGCAGTTCTTC
D: NA; size: NA; J: TRBJ2-4; V: TRBV18; CDR3: CASSRNVLELLAKNIQYF; DNA: TGTGCCAGCTCACGGAATGTGTTGGAACTTCTAGCCAAAAACATTCAGTACTTC